The sequence of this T cell receptor (beta chain) was determined in a study of T-cell reconstitution after alpha-beta-depleted transplantation in children. This clonotype has only a few counts. Unique molecular identifiers were incorporated during preparation of the TCRbeta library. TCRdb used MiXCR to reprocess the PCR reads, holding one entry per CDR3 protein. The sample has approximately 270,000 distinct CDR3 sequences; roughly 9.5% are singletons. The receptor's source is a human donor who donated a stem cell graft to a child with SCID. The input for sequencing was PBMCs from the stem cell graft donor, taken from the stem cell graft.

CDR3 coding DNA: TGCGCCAGCAGCTTGGCCGCGTCGATCAACGGGGAGCTGTTTTTT. Its protein is CASSLAASINGELFF. The chain combines TRBV5-1 with TRBJ2-2; D is unresolved. In germline, CDR1 is SGHRS, CDR2 YFSETQ. The CDR3 is made up of 15 amino acids. V was trimmed by 0 bases and J by 7 bases, leaving 13 bases between them.